This T cell receptor (beta chain) was obtained from a study of post-analysis software for immune sequencing data. Study-level points and caveats: Patients had higher frequencies than controls of about five TRBV segments, including TRBV5-6, TRBV5-1 and TRBV20-1.

To note about this clonotype: Its antigen is not identified.

V shed 8 bases and J shed 1 base, with 7 bases lying between them. CDR3 size: 13 residues. Germline V lookup: CDR1 SGHNT, CDR2 YYREEE (reference sequence). Presence of unique molecular identifiers characterized the TCR beta cDNA libraries. TCRdb re-analysed the PCR reads in MiXCR, keeping a single row per CDR3 protein. The sample consists of some 800,000 distinct CDR3 sequences, around 45% of them appearing once. The sequence was collected from a girl between 10 and 17 years old with multiple sclerosis. The specimen sequenced was blood. V gene TRBV5-4 combines with J gene TRBJ2-6; weak D call: TRBD2 (5 bases). The CDR3, as DNA: TGTGCCAGTGAGGGTTCTGGGGCCAACGTCCTGACTTTC. Protein: CASEGSGANVLTF.